The rows below give T cell receptor beta chains drawn from one sample of a study of blood T cell repertoires in COVID-19. Measured with immunoSEQ multiplex PCR; TCRdb has only the in-frame clones, and not every one. This sample has about 240,000 clones; approximately 83% occur once, and the top ten carry 3% to 4%. Material: PBMCs or T cells enriched from blood (not recorded which). These TCRs come from a woman aged 40 to 50 who had been exposed to COVID-19. Each CDR3 is given with its conserved first and last residue. D genes are given only for firm matches. Expanded clones get a size class; other rows say once, few or many, or leave the size out.

TRBJ2-7	-	TRBV7-7	-	TGTGCTAGCAGCTTAGGAGTGGGGAGCTACGAGCAGTACTTC	CASSLGVGSYEQYF
TRBJ2-7	-	TRBV7-9	-	TGTGCCAGCAGCGCGCGGGGTACCTACGAGCAGTACTTC	CASSARGTYEQYF
TRBJ2-2	TRBD1	TRBV2	few	TGTGCCAGCAGGCGGGACAGGTCAGAAGGAGCCGGGGAGCTGTTTTTT	CASRRDRSEGAGELFF
TRBJ2-1	-	TRBV6-5	-	TGTGCCAGCATGACCAGTGGTAGCCCGGGCAATGAGCAGTTCTTC	CASMTSGSPGNEQFF
TRBJ2-1	TRBD1	TRBV5-1	-	TGCGCCAGCAGCCAAGCCGGGACAGGGCCCTACAATGAGCAGTTCTTC	CASSQAGTGPYNEQFF
TRBJ1-1	-	TRBV7-8	-	TGTGCCAGCAGCCCTTCGGACAGATTATCGAACACTGAAGCTTTCTTT	CASSPSDRLSNTEAFF
TRBJ2-3	-	TRBV7-3	-	TGTGCCAGCAGCCTAGGGGGGGCCCCAGATACGCAGTATTTT	CASSLGGAPDTQYF
TRBJ2-7	-	TRBV7-2	-	TGTGCCAGCAGCTCCATGTACGAGCAGTACTTC	CASSSMYEQYF
TRBJ1-5	-	TRBV7-2	few	TGTGCCAGCAGCTTAGCCAGTACTAGCAATCAGCCCCAGCATTTT	CASSLASTSNQPQHF
TRBJ2-3	TRBD2	TRBV7-3	-	TGTGCCAGCAGCAAACTAGCGGGGCGCACAGATACGCAGTATTTT	CASSKLAGRTDTQYF
TRBJ2-7	-	TRBV28	few	TGTGCCAGCAGTTTTCCCTTAACCTACGAGCAGTACTTC	CASSFPLTYEQYF
TRBJ1-6	TRBD1	TRBV19	few	TGTGCCAGTAGTAGACAGGGTCGTGATTCACCCCTCCACTTT	CASSRQGRDSPLHF
TRBJ2-7	TRBD2	TRBV2	-	TGTGCCAGCAGTGAAGCGGCTAGCGGGGGCTACGAGCAGTACTTC	CASSEAASGGYEQYF
TRBJ1-3	TRBD1	TRBV4-1	-	TGCGCCAGCAGCCCTGGGACAGGTTTTGTTTACTCTGGAAACACCATATATTTT	CASSPGTGFVYSGNTIYF
TRBJ2-7	TRBD2	TRBV5-4	few	TGTGCCAGCAGCGCAGGGACTAGCGGGAGCTACGAGCAGTACTTC	CASSAGTSGSYEQYF
TRBJ2-3	-	TRBV4-3	-	TGCGCCAGCAGCCAAGGGGCGGGAAGCGGCACAGATACGCAGTATTTT	CASSQGAGSGTDTQYF
TRBJ1-6	TRBD1	TRBV19	-	TGTGCCAGTAGTTTTTTAGACAGGGGGAATTCACCCCTCCACTTT	CASSFLDRGNSPLHF
TRBJ1-4	TRBD1	TRBV6-5	-	TGTGCCAGCAGACTAACAGGGGGAACTAATGAAAAACTGTTTTTT	CASRLTGGTNEKLFF
TRBJ2-1	TRBD2	TRBV7-6	-	TGTGCCAGCAGCTCCGGACTAGCGGGGCGTTACAATGAGCAGTTCTTC	CASSSGLAGRYNEQFF
TRBJ2-7	-	TRBV18	-	TGTGCCAGCTCACCAGAGGTAGCGACAGGCCACGAGCAGTACTTC	CASSPEVATGHEQYF
TRBJ1-1	-	TRBV7-3	-	TGTGCCAGCAGCTTAACGGAGGTTACTGAAGCTTTCTTT	CASSLTEVTEAFF
TRBJ1-5	-	TRBV4-1	once	TGCGCCAGCAGCCAAGGTGGAGCTTATGACCTTAGCAATCAGCCCCAGCATTTT	CASSQGGAYDLSNQPQHF
TRBJ2-2	TRBD2	TRBV10-2	-	TGCGCCAGCAGTACCGGCGGGGGGGACACCGGGGAGCTGTTTTTT	CASSTGGGDTGELFF